Listed below are T cell receptor beta chains from one sample, sequenced in a study of OX40 agonist ivuxolimab in advanced cancers. Measured with immunoSEQ multiplex PCR; TCRdb has only the in-frame clones, and not every one. Here the sample spans 81,000 or so clones, more than 75% being singletons. The material sequenced was CD4+ or CD8+ T cells sorted from blood, taken in a trial of the OX40 agonist ivuxolimab. Receptors were obtained from an adult with an advanced solid tumor such as melanoma, head and neck, liver or kidney cancer. Both conserved end residues are part of each CDR3. D genes are given only for firm matches. Not every row has a clone size; where given, it reads once, few, many or a size class.

V gene,CDR3 length,J gene,clone size,D gene,CDR3 DNA,CDR3 protein
TRBV5-1,14,TRBJ1-6,-,-,TGCGCCAGCAGCTCCGGCCAACCCGATTCACCCCTCCACTTT,CASSSGQPDSPLHF
TRBV14,13,TRBJ2-7,-,-,TGTGCCAGCAGCCGATCATCAGACAGACCTCAGTACTTC,CASSRSSDRPQYF
TRBV28,16,TRBJ1-4,-,TRBD1,TGTGCCAGCAGGAGAGGAATGGGACAGCCTAATGAAAAACTGTTTTTT,CASRRGMGQPNEKLFF
TRBV7-2,15,TRBJ1-4,-,-,TGTGCCAGCAGCTTAGAGGCCACTATCTCTGAAAAACTGTTTTTT,CASSLEATISEKLFF
TRBV18,14,TRBJ1-1,-,-,TGTGCCAGCTCACTCCCTCTTGGTCGCACTGAAGCTTTCTTT,CASSLPLGRTEAFF
TRBV19,16,TRBJ2-5,once,TRBD1,TGTGCCAGTAGTAAGGGAAGGACAGGGGCCAGACAGACCCAGTACTTC,CASSKGRTGARQTQYF
TRBV5-1,17,TRBJ2-1,-,TRBD1,TGCGCCAGCAGCCGCTCTTTGGGACAGGGGTCCTACAATGAGCAGTTCTTC,CASSRSLGQGSYNEQFF
TRBV5-1,16,TRBJ2-1,few,-,TGCGCCAGCAGCTTGGTTGTGGGAAGTGATGGCAATGAGCAGTTCTTC,CASSLVVGSDGNEQFF
TRBV29-1,12,TRBJ1-2,once,-,TGCAGCAGTAGTAGTACAAACTATGGCTACACCTTC,CSSSSTNYGYTF
TRBV19,14,TRBJ2-7,-,TRBD1,TGTGCCAGTAGTATCCGGGACAGGGACGACGAGCAGTACTTC,CASSIRDRDDEQYF
TRBV4-1,14,TRBJ1-2,-,-,TGCGCCAGCAGCCAAGGGGAGGGGAGTGGTGGCTACACCTTC,CASSQGEGSGGYTF
TRBV9,16,TRBJ2-1,-,-,TGTGCCAGCAGCGTAGCCGTGGGGACTCCCCCCGATGAGCAGTTCTTC,CASSVAVGTPPDEQFF
TRBV2,15,TRBJ2-7,-,-,TGTGCCAGCAGTAGCCCGGCTTCCAGTGGGGACGAGCAGTACTTC,CASSSPASSGDEQYF
TRBV18,15,TRBJ1-4,-,TRBD1,TGTGCCAGCTCCCGGGGGACAGATCTTTATGAAAAACTGTTTTTT,CASSRGTDLYEKLFF
TRBV4-2,15,TRBJ2-1,-,TRBD2,TGTGCCAGCAGCCAAGGCCACGGGACTAGTGATGAGCAGTTCTTC,CASSQGHGTSDEQFF
TRBV6-5,14,TRBJ1-2,-,TRBD1,TGTGCCAGCAGTTTTCAGGGGGGGGCGTCGGGCTACACCTTC,CASSFQGGASGYTF
TRBV2,13,TRBJ2-7,-,-,TGTGCCAGCAGTGAAATCAGGGGGGACGAGCAGTACTTC,CASSEIRGDEQYF
TRBV7-9,14,TRBJ1-1,-,-,TGTGCCAGCAGCCCCGGGACAAGGAACACTGAAGCTTTCTTT,CASSPGTRNTEAFF
TRBV18,15,TRBJ1-1,-,-,TGTGCCAGCTCACCAGTGAGAACGGGAAACACTGAAGCTTTCTTT,CASSPVRTGNTEAFF
TRBV7-3,15,TRBJ2-1,-,-,TGTGCCAGCAGCTTAGAACAGGCCTCCTACAATGAGCAGTTCTTC,CASSLEQASYNEQFF
TRBV5-1,14,TRBJ2-7,-,-,TGCGCCAGCAGCTTTAGCAGGGGCGAGGACGAGCAGTACTTC,CASSFSRGEDEQYF
TRBV7-8,17,TRBJ1-1,once,TRBD1,TGTGCCAGCAGCTCCACCTCAAACAGGGGGCTGGACACTGAAGCTTTCTTT,CASSSTSNRGLDTEAFF
TRBV5-1,14,TRBJ2-3,-,-,TGCGCCAGCAGCTTGCCCGGAGCCACAGATACGCAGTATTTT,CASSLPGATDTQYF
TRBV7-3,14,TRBJ1-5,-,TRBD1,TGTGCCAGCAGCTTTACCGGGACAGACCAGCCCCAGCATTTT,CASSFTGTDQPQHF
TRBV5-4,14,TRBJ2-2,-,TRBD1,TGTGCCAGCAGCTGGGACAGGGCGGACGGGGAGCTGTTTTTT,CASSWDRADGELFF
TRBV7-8,13,TRBJ2-7,-,TRBD1,TGTGCCAGTATAGACAGGGCGTCCTACGAGCAGTACTTC,CASIDRASYEQYF
TRBV29-1,14,TRBJ2-2,-,-,TGCAGCGTCACGGGAGGGGGCCGTGATCGGGAGCTGTTTTTT,CSVTGGGRDRELFF
TRBV28,15,TRBJ2-1,-,-,TGTGCCAGCACCGGCAGGGGGGTTTACTACAATGAGCAGTTCTTC,CASTGRGVYYNEQFF
TRBV7-2,14,TRBJ1-5,-,-,TGTGCCAGCAGCGCGGCCTGGGGGGATCAGCCCCAGCATTTT,CASSAAWGDQPQHF
TRBV18,15,TRBJ1-3,-,TRBD1,TGTGCCAGCTCCCTCGGGACAGGCTCTGGAAACACCATATATTTT,CASSLGTGSGNTIYF
TRBV6-4,14,TRBJ1-4,-,-,TGTGCCAGCAGTGATGGTCCCCCGAATGAAAAACTGTTTTTT,CASSDGPPNEKLFF
TRBV21-1,15,TRBJ1-2,-,-,TGTGCCAGCAGCAGCTGGGACGAATACTACTATGGCTACACCTTC,CASSSWDEYYYGYTF
TRBV9,19,TRBJ2-3,-,-,TGTGCCAGCAGCCCAATGATCGACGTGGCTAGTGGGGGGTGGAATACGCAGTATTTT,CASSPMIDVASGGWNTQYF
TRBV6-6,15,TRBJ1-5,-,-,TGTGCCAGCAGTACCGACCGCCCCGGGGGGCAGCCCCAGCATTTT,CASSTDRPGGQPQHF
TRBV10-3,13,TRBJ2-3,-,-,TGTGCCATCAAGGTTCCTAGCACAGATACGCAGTATTTT,CAIKVPSTDTQYF
TRBV6-5,13,TRBJ2-7,-,-,TGTGCCAGCAGTGTGGGGGATCGCTACGAGCAGTACTTC,CASSVGDRYEQYF
TRBV5-1,14,TRBJ1-3,few,-,TGCGCCAGCAGCTTGGGGACAACTGGAAACACCATATATTTT,CASSLGTTGNTIYF